These 14 T cell receptor beta chains came from one sample sequenced in a study of OX40 agonist ivuxolimab in advanced cancers. The data were produced by immunoSEQ multiplex PCR, yet TCRdb's version contains in-frame clones alone and is incomplete. This sample carries roughly 96,000 clones, about 84% of them seen once, and the ten largest clones take 5.8%. This sample comprised CD4+ or CD8+ T cells sorted from blood, obtained in a trial of the OX40 agonist ivuxolimab. Receptors were obtained from an adult with an advanced solid tumor such as melanoma, head and neck, liver or kidney cancer.

V and J are TRBV11-2 and TRBJ2-2; D is uncertain. The V gene lost 5 bases and the J gene lost 6 bases, with 13 bases spanning the gap. The CDR3 totals 14 residues. Germline assignment: CDR1 SGHAT and CDR2 FQNNGV. CDR3 sequence (DNA): TGTGCCAGCAGCCCCCTTTTGACCCCCGGGGAGCTGTTTTTT. It is translated as CASSPLLTPGELFF.

This sequence joins TRBV7-2 and TRBJ1-2; D might be TRBD1 (6 bases). CDR1 is SGHTA, CDR2 FQGNSA, per germline. CDR3 length equals 18 residues. Between the trimmed V and J ends, which lost 3 bases and 5 bases, there was a span of 25 bases. CDR3 sequence reads: CASSLTGRTAADHYGYTF. The CDR3 DNA is TGTGCCAGCAGCTTGACCGGAAGGACAGCCGCCGACCATTATGGCTACACCTTC.

The chain is built from TRBV6-1 and TRBJ2-1, with TRBD2 identical over 13 bases. The CDR3 spans 15 residues. V lost 6 bases to trimming and J lost 9 bases; unmatched junction nucleotides: 8. Germline V CDR1 and CDR2: MNHNS, SASEGT. As DNA, the CDR3 is TGTGCCAGCAGAGTAACTAGCGGGAGGGCTGGTGAGCAGTTCTTC. Amino acids: CASRVTSGRAGEQFF.

The gene calls are TRBV18 and TRBJ2-5; D may match TRBD1 or TRBD2 (5 bases each). The CDR3 contains 14 residues. The V gene lost 6 bases and the J gene lost 5 bases, with 16 bases spanning the gap. Germline CDR1 is KGHSH and CDR2 is LQKENI. The DNA for the CDR3 is TGTGCCAGCTCGGTTCAAGGCAGGGACGAGACCCAGTACTTC. It is translated as CASSVQGRDETQYF. Together with reference TRBV18 and TRBJ2-5, the CDR3 gives the full variable domain: NAGVMQNPRHLVRRRGQEARLRCSPMKGHSHVYWYRQLPEEGLKFMVYLQKENIIDESGMPKERFSAEFPKEGPSILRIQQVVRGDSAAYFCASSVQGRDETQYFGPGTRLLVL.

The rearrangement joins TRBV19 to TRBJ1-4; 9 nucleotides line up with TRBD1. CDR1 is LNHDA and CDR2 is SQIVND in the germline V gene (reference sequence). Germline trimming cut 5 bases from V and 8 bases from J; bases unmatched to any gene: 12. This CDR3 is 16 amino acids long. DNA for the CDR3: TGTGCCAGTAGTCCGGGCCTGTGGGACAGGGAAGAAAAACTGTTTTTT. Residues: CASSPGLWDREEKLFF.

The rearrangement links TRBV6-4 to TRBJ2-1; 9 nucleotides line up with TRBD1. With V trimmed by 0 bases and J by 3 bases, 3 bases remained unmatched. CDR1 is MRHNA, CDR2 SNTAGT, per germline. The CDR3 runs 16 residues. CDR3: CASSDSTGGGYNEQFF. Written as DNA, the CDR3 is TGTGCCAGCAGTGACTCGACAGGGGGAGGCTACAATGAGCAGTTCTTC.

This rearrangement joins TRBV19 to TRBJ2-2, with 7 bases lining up with TRBD2. The trim removed 5 bases at V and 5 bases at J, leaving 11 bases unmatched. The CDR3 spans 16 residues. From germline, CDR1 is LNHDA and CDR2 SQIVND (reference sequence). CDR3 coding DNA: TGTGCCAGTAGTGCGACGAGCGGGGCCAGAACCGGGGAGCTGTTTTTT. Protein sequence: CASSATSGARTGELFF.

This clone appeared a few times. The genes are TRBV6-6 and TRBJ1-3; the D gene is possibly TRBD1 (5 bases). V lost 5 bases and J lost 1, with 9 bases in between. Per germline, CDR1 MNHNY and CDR2 SVGAGI (reference sequence). The CDR3 runs 14 residues. In nucleotides, the CDR3 is TGTGCCAGCAGTGTTAGGGGTTCTGGAAACACCATATATTTT. Protein sequence: CASSVRGSGNTIYF.

This clone was seen only a few times. The chain joins TRBV19 to TRBJ2-6; D remains unclear. This CDR3 is built from 15 residues. Trimming took 3 bases from V and 2 from J, leaving 8 bases between them. Germline V gives CDR1 LNHDA, CDR2 SQIVND (reference sequence). The CDR3 DNA is TGTGCCAGTAGTATCATGGGGACTGGGGCCAACGTCCTGACTTTC. It yields the protein CASSIMGTGANVLTF.

The J gene is TRBJ1-1, the V gene TRBV2; no definite D call. The V gene lost 7 bases and the J gene lost 4 bases, with 10 bases spanning the gap. The germline gives CDR1 SNHLY, CDR2 FYNNEI. This CDR3 has 12 residues. This chain's CDR3 is CASTPQGTEAFF. CDR3 DNA sequence: TGTGCCAGCACTCCACAAGGCACTGAAGCTTTCTTT.

The CDR3 is CASSLQGNSYNSPLHF. The CDR3 DNA reads TGTGCCAGTAGTTTACAGGGGAACTCCTATAATTCACCCCTCCACTTT. V is TRBV19 and J is TRBJ1-6; 7 bases are a match to TRBD1. The length of the CDR3 is 16 residues. Germline lookup yields CDR1 LNHDA and CDR2 SQIVND (reference sequence). V lost 5 bases and J lost 0; bases outside the gene matches: 4.

The chain recombines TRBV9 with TRBJ2-5; 8 bases are a match to TRBD2. Per the germline V gene, CDR1 is SGDLS and CDR2 is YYNGEE. The CDR3 has 18 residues. The V and J ends lost 0 bases and 4 bases, in that order; junction bases with no gene match: 14. The CDR3, as DNA: TGTGCCAGCAGCGTAGGTGTCAGCGGGGGCCCGACGGGAGAGACCCAGTACTTC. As protein: CASSVGVSGGPTGETQYF.

The genes are TRBV7-9 and TRBJ1-1; D perhaps matches TRBD1 (6 bases). In germline, CDR1 is SEHNR, CDR2 FQNEAQ (reference sequence). Trimming left V 4 bases short and J 1 base short, with 7 bases between. There are 13 residues in the CDR3. The DNA of the CDR3 is TGTGCCAGCAGCTCGACAGGGAACACTGAAGCTTTCTTT. Amino acid sequence: CASSSTGNTEAFF.

This chain connects TRBV9 to TRBJ2-1, with 8 bases identical to TRBD2. Losses at the gene ends were 2 bases for V and 5 bases for J; bases not matched to a gene: 15. The CDR3 extends over 18 amino acids. Germline V lookup: CDR1 SGDLS, CDR2 YYNGEE. The CDR3 sequence is CASSVSAKSGRQDNEQFF. The DNA for the CDR3 is TGTGCCAGCAGCGTCTCGGCCAAAAGCGGGAGACAAGACAATGAGCAGTTCTTC.